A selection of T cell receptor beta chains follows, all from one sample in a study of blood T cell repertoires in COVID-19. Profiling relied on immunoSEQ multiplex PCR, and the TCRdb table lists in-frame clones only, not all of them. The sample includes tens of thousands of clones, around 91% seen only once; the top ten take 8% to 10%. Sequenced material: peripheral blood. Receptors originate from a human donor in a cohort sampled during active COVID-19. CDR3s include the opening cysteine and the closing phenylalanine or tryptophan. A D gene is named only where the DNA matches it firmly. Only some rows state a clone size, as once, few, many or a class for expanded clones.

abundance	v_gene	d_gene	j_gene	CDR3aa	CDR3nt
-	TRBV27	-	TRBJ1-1	CASRLTENTEAFF	TGTGCCAGCAGGCTTACAGAGAACACTGAAGCTTTCTTT
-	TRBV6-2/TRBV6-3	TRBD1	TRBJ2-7	CASSDRDRGRYEQYF	TGTGCCAGCAGTGATCGGGACAGGGGGCGGTACGAGCAGTACTTC
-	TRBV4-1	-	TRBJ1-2	CASSQGTGDYGYTF	TGCGCCAGCAGCCAGGGCACAGGAGACTATGGCTACACCTTC
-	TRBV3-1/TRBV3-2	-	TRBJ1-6	CASSQDPRYNSPLHF	TGTGCCAGCAGCCAAGATCCACGGTATAATTCACCCCTCCACTTT
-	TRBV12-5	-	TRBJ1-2	CASTETIEYGYTF	TGTGCTAGTACAGAGACTATTGAGTATGGCTACACCTTC
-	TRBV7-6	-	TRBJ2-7	CASSLGPDYYEQYF	TGTGCCAGCAGCTTAGGTCCAGACTACTACGAGCAGTACTTC
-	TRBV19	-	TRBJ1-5	CARPGEWVQHF	TGTGCCAGACCAGGGGAATGGGTCCAGCATTTT
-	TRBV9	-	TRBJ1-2	CASSAGSTGLEGDYGYTF	TGTGCCAGCAGCGCCGGTTCCACCGGGTTGGAAGGGGACTATGGCTACACCTTC
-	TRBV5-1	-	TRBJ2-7	CASSSTYEQYF	TGCGCCAGCAGTTCTACCTACGAGCAGTACTTC
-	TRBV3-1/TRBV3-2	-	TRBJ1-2	CASSQAGGCNYGYTF	TGTGCCAGCAGCCAAGCGGGGGGCTGTAACTATGGCTACACCTTC
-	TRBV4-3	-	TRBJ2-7	CASSQGLLPSYEQYF	TGCGCCAGCAGCCAAGGACTTCTACCCTCCTACGAGCAGTACTTC
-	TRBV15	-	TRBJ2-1	CATSNDRLVYNEQFF	TGTGCCACCAGCAACGACCGGCTAGTTTACAATGAGCAGTTCTTC
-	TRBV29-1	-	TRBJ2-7	CSVEGGPLREQYF	TGCAGCGTTGAAGGGGGGCCCCTACGGGAGCAGTACTTC
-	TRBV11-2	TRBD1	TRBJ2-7	CASSVYRGPYEQYF	TGTGCCAGCAGCGTCTACAGGGGACCCTACGAGCAGTACTTC
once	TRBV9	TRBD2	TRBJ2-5	CASSPAGGRETQYF	TGTGCCAGCAGCCCCGCGGGGGGGAGGGAGACCCAGTACTTC
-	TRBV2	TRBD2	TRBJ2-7	CASSPPGRVHEQYF	TGTGCCAGCAGCCCCCCGGGGAGGGTACACGAGCAGTACTTC
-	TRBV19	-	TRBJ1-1	CASSIDRGTEAFF	TGTGCCAGTAGTATAGACCGGGGAACTGAAGCTTTCTTT
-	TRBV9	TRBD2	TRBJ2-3	CASSGRLAGGGTDTQYF	TGTGCCAGCAGCGGGCGACTAGCGGGGGGAGGGACAGATACGCAGTATTTT
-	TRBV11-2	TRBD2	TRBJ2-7	CASSLALAGGPSYEQYF	TGTGCCAGCAGCTTGGCACTAGCGGGGGGGCCATCCTACGAGCAGTACTTC
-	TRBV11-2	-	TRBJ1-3	CASSLEPAGSGNTIYF	TGTGCCAGCAGCTTAGAACCCGCGGGGTCTGGAAACACCATATATTTT
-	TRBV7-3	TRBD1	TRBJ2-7	CASSSGQGASYEQYF	TGTGCCAGCAGCTCGGGACAGGGGGCCTCCTACGAGCAGTACTTC
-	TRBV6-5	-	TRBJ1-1	CASSPQALDTEAFF	TGTGCCAGCAGTCCACAGGCCCTGGACACTGAAGCTTTCTTT
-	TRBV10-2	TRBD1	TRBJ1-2	CATMGQGDVNYGYTF	TGCGCCACCATGGGACAGGGGGACGTTAACTATGGCTACACCTTC
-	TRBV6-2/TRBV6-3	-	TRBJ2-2	CASSRRGEAIGELFF	TGTGCCAGCAGCAGAAGAGGAGAAGCGATCGGGGAGCTGTTTTTT
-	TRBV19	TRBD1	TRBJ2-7	CASSIGTGYEQYF	TGTGCCAGTAGTATAGGGACAGGGTACGAGCAGTACTTC
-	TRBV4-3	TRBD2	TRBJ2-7	CASSQGTSGGPYEQYF	TGCGCCAGCAGCCAAGGAACTAGCGGGGGTCCCTACGAGCAGTACTTC
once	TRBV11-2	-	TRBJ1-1	CASTQYRVGTEAFF	TGTGCCAGCACCCAATACAGGGTAGGGACTGAAGCTTTCTTT
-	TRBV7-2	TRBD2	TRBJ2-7	CASSLASGVNSYEQYF	TGTGCCAGCAGCTTGGCAAGCGGGGTTAACTCCTACGAGCAGTACTTC
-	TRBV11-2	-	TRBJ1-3	CASSKRGEAGNTIYF	TGTGCCAGCAGCAAACGGGGGGAGGCTGGAAACACCATATATTTT
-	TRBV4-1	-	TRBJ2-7	CASSHAIGEQYF	TGCGCCAGCAGCCACGCGATCGGGGAGCAGTACTTC
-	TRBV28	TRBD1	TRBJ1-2	CASSLSKGTGATLSGGYTF	TGTGCCAGCAGTTTAAGTAAGGGAACAGGGGCGACCCTATCAGGAGGCTACACCTTC
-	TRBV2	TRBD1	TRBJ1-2	CASRPRTGLDYGYTF	TGTGCCAGCCGACCTAGGACAGGGTTGGACTATGGCTACACCTTC
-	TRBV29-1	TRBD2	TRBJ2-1	CSSLTSGGDPYEQFF	TGCAGCTCCCTGACTAGCGGGGGGGATCCATATGAGCAGTTCTTC
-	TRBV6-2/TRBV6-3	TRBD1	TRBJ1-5	CASSQIYRGPSQPQHF	TGTGCCAGCAGTCAAATTTACAGGGGGCCGTCCCAGCCCCAGCATTTT
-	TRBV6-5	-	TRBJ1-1	CASSLTPGPSTEAFF	TGTGCCAGCAGCCTAACCCCAGGTCCGAGCACTGAAGCTTTCTTT
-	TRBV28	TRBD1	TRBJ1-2	CASSPLVQGALSNYGYTF	TGTGCCAGCAGCCCCTTGGTCCAGGGGGCCCTTTCTAACTATGGCTACACCTTC
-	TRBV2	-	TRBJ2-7	CASIGLGDEQYF	TGTGCCAGCATAGGTTTAGGGGATGAGCAGTACTTC
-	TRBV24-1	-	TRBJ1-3	CATSDSEVLSGNTIYF	TGTGCCACCAGTGATTCGGAGGTCCTCTCTGGAAACACCATATATTTT
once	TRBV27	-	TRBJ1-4	CASSSILTQVTNEKLFF	TGTGCCAGCAGTTCGATTCTTACTCAGGTGACTAATGAAAAACTGTTTTTT
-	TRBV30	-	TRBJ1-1	CACDRPDTEAFF	TGTGCCTGCGACAGGCCAGATACTGAAGCTTTCTTT
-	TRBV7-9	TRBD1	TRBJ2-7	CASSLADRGEQYF	TGTGCCAGCAGCTTAGCGGACAGGGGCGAGCAGTACTTC
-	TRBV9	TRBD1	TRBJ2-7	CASSVGGTGDMYEQYF	TGTGCCAGCAGCGTAGGAGGGACAGGGGATATGTACGAGCAGTACTTC
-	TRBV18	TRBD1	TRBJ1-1	CASSPQGANTEAFF	TGTGCCAGCTCACCACAGGGGGCGAACACTGAAGCTTTCTTT
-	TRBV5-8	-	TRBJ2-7	CASLGGVAYEQYF	TGTGCCAGCTTGGGGGGAGTAGCCTACGAGCAGTACTTC